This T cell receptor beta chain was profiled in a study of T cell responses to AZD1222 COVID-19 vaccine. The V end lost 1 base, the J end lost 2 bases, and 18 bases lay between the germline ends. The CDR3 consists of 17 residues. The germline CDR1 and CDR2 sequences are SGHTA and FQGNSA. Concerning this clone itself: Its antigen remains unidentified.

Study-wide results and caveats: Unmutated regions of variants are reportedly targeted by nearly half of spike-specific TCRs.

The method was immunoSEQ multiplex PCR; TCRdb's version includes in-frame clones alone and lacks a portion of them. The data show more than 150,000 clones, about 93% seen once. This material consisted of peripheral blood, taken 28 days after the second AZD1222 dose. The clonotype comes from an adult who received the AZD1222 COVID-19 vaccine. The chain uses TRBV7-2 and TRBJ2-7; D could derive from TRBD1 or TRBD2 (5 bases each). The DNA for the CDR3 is TGTGCCAGCAGCTTAGTGAGGGGCGCAGGGCGGGCCTACGAGCAGTACTTC. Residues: CASSLVRGAGRAYEQYF.